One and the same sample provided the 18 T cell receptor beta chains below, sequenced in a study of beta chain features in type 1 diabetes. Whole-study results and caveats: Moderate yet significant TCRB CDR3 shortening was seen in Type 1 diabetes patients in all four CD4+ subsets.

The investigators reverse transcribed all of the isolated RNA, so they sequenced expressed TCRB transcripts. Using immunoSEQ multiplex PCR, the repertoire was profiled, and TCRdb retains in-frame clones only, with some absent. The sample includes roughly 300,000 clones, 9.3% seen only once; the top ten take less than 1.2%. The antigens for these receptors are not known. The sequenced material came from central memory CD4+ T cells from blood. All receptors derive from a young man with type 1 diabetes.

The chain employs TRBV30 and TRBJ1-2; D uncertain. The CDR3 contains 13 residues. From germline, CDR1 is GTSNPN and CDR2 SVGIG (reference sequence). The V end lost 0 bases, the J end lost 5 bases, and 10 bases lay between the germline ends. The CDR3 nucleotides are TGTGCCTGGAGTGTATACAGTACATATGGCTACACCTTC. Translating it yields CAWSVYSTYGYTF. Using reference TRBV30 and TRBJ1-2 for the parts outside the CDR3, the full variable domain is SQTIHQWPATLVQPVGSPLSLECTVEGTSNPNLYWYRQAAGRGLQLLFYSVGIGQISSEVPQNLSASRPQDRQFILSSKKLLLSDSGFYLCAWSVYSTYGYTFGSGTRLTVV.

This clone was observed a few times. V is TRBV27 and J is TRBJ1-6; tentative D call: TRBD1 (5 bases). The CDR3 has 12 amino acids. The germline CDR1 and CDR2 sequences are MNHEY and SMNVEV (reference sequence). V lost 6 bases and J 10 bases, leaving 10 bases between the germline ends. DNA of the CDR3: TGTGCCAGCAGGCCACAGGAGTCACCCCTCCACTTT. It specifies CASRPQESPLHF.

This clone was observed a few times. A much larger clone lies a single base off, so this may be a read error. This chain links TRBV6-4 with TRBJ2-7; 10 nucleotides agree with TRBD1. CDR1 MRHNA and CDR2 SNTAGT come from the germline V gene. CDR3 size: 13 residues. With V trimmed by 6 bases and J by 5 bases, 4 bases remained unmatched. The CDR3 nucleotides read TGTGCCAGCAGCCGGGACAGGGGCGACGAGCAGTACTTC. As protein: CASSRDRGDEQYF.

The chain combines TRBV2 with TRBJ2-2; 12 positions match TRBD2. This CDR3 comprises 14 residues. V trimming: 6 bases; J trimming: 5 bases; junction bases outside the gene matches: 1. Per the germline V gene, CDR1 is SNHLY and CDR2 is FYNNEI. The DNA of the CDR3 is TGTGCCAGCAGGGGGACTAGCGGGACCGGGGAGCTGTTTTTT. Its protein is CASRGTSGTGELFF. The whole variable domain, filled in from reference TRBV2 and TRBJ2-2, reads EPEVTQTPSHQVTQMGQEVILRCVPISNHLYFYWYRQILGQKVEFLVSFYNNEISEKSEIFDDQFSVERPDGSNFTLKIRSTKLEDSAMYFCASRGTSGTGELFFGEGSRLTVL.

The CDR3 reads CASSRGDRGPYEQYF. Written as DNA, the CDR3 is TGTGCCAGCAGTCGTGGGGACAGGGGGCCCTACGAGCAGTACTTC. V is TRBV28 and J is TRBJ2-7, with 12 bases lining up with TRBD1. There are 15 residues in the CDR3. Germline V gene lookup returns CDR1 MDHEN and CDR2 SYDVKM. The V gene end was trimmed by 5 bases and the J gene end by 2 bases; junction bases not matched to a gene: 4.

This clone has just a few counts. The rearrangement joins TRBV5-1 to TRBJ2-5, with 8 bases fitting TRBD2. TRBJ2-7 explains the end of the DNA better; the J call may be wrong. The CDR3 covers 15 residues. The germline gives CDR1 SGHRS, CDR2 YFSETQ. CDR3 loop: CASSFGAAGGDEQYF. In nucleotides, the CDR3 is TGCGCCAGCAGCTTTGGTGCGGCGGGGGGCGACGAGCAGTACTTC.

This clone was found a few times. Here the CDR3 reads CASSLGLGTGDNEQFF. Written as DNA, the CDR3 is TGCGCCAGCAGCTTAGGGTTAGGGACAGGGGACAATGAGCAGTTCTTC. V is TRBV5-1 and J is TRBJ2-1; TRBD1 matches 10 bases. V trimming: 2 bases; J trimming: 5 bases; junction bases outside the gene matches: 7. CDR1 is SGHRS and CDR2 is YFSETQ in the germline V gene. The CDR3 consists of 16 residues.

CDR3 in amino acids: CASSPQGVWSYNSPLHF. CDR3 coding DNA: TGTGCCAGCAGCCCTCAGGGGGTATGGTCCTATAATTCACCCCTCCACTTT. The chain joins TRBV28 to TRBJ1-6, with 7 bases lining up with TRBD1. The V segment lost 6 bases and the J segment 1 base; nucleotides outside the gene matches: 9. The CDR3 length is 17 residues. Germline CDR1 is MDHEN and CDR2 is SYDVKM.

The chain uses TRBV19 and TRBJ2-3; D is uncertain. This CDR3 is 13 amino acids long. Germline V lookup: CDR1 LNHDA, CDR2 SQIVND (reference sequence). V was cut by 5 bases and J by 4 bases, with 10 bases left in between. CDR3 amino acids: CASSPSMADTQYF. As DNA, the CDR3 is TGTGCCAGTAGTCCCTCGATGGCAGATACGCAGTATTTT.

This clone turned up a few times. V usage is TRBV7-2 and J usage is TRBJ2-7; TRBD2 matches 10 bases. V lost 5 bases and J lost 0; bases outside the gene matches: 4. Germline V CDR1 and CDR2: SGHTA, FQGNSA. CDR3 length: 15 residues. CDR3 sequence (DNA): TGTGCCAGCAGCCCCAGGACTAGCGGCTCCTACGAGCAGTACTTC. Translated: CASSPRTSGSYEQYF.

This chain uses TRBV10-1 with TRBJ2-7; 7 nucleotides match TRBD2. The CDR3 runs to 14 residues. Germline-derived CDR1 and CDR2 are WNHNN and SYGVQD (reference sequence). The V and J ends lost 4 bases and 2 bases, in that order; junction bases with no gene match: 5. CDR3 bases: TGCGCCAGCAGTGGTCTAGCGGCCGCCTACGAGCAGTACTTC. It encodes CASSGLAAAYEQYF.

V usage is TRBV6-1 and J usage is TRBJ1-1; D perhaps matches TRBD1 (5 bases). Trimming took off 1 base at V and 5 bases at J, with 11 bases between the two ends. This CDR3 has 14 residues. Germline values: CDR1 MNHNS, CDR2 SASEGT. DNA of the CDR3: TGTGCCAGCAGTGAAGTGGGGGACGGGACTGAAGCTTTCTTT. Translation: CASSEVGDGTEAFF.

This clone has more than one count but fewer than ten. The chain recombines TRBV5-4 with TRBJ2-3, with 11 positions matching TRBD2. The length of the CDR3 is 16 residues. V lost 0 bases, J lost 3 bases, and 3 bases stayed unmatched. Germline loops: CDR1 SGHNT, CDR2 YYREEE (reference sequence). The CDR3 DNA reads TGTGCCAGCAGCTTGGACCTAGCGGGGGGTACAGATACGCAGTATTTT. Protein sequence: CASSLDLAGGTDTQYF. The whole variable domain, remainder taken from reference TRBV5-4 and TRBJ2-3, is ETGVTQSPTHLIKTRGQQVTLRCSSQSGHNTVSWYQQALGQGPQFIFQYYREEENGRGNFPPRFSGLQFPNYSSELNVNALELDDSALYLCASSLDLAGGTDTQYFGPGTRLTVL.

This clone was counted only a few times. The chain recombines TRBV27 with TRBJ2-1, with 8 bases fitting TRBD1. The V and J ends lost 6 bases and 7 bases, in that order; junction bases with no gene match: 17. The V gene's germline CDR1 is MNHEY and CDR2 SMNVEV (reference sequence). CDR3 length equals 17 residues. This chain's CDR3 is CASSPLRAPGGTNEQFF. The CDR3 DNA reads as TGTGCCAGCAGCCCGCTCCGGGCCCCAGGGGGCACGAATGAGCAGTTCTTC.

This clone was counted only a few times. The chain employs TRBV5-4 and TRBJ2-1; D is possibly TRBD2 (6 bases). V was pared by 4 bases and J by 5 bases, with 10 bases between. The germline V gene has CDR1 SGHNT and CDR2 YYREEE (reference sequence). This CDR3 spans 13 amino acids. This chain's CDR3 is CASSVTRDNEQFF. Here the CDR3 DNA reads TGTGCCAGCAGCGTGACTAGAGACAATGAGCAGTTCTTC.

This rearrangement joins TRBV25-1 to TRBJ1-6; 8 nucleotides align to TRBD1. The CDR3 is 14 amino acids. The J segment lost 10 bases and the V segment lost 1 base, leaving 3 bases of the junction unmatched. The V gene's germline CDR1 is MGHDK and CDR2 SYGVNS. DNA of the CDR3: TGTGCCAGCAGTGAATCAGGGGGCTGGTCACCCCTCCACTTT. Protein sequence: CASSESGGWSPLHF.

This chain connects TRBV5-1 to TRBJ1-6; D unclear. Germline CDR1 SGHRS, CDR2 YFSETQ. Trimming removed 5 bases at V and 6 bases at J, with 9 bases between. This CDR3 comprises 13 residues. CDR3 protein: CASRDDFNSPLHF. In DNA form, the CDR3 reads TGCGCCAGCAGGGACGACTTTAATTCACCCCTCCACTTT.

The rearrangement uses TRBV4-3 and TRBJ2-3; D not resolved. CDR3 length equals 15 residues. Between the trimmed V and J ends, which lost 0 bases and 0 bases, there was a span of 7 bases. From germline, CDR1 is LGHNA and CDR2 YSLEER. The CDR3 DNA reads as TGCGCCAGCAGCCAAGAAGGGCTTAGCACAGATACGCAGTATTTT. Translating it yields CASSQEGLSTDTQYF.